What follows are 32 T cell receptor beta chains derived from one specimen sequenced in a study of shared clonotypes between healthy human individuals. Assay used: immunoSEQ multiplex PCR; TCRdb lists only in-frame clones, some missing. In the table there are about 2.3 million clones, just under 95% of which are singletons. The specimen sequenced was naive CD4+ T cells from PBMCs. Indicated subset: CD45RA+ positively selected. Receptors were obtained from a man between 18 and 35 years old in good health. Some clones in this sample may be carry-over from other donors' samples.

The CDR3 spells CASNTVGREKTNTGELFF. CDR3 nucleotide sequence: TGTGCCAGCAATACGGTGGGGCGGGAGAAGACGAACACCGGGGAGCTGTTTTTT. The chain is built from TRBV7-8 and TRBJ2-2, with TRBD2 identical over 7 bases. Trimming took 7 bases from V and 0 from J; bases not matched to a gene: 14. Germline loops: CDR1 SGHVS, CDR2 FQNEAQ. The CDR3 length is 18 residues.

This clone was picked up one time. The J gene is TRBJ2-7, the V gene TRBV6-6; 10 bases match TRBD2. CDR3 length equals 15 residues. The V segment lost 6 bases and the J segment 2 bases; nucleotides outside the gene matches: 7. Per the germline V gene, CDR1 is MNHNY and CDR2 is SVGAGI (reference sequence). The CDR3 region has the DNA TGTGCCAGCAGACAGTCTAGCGGGAGCACCTACGAGCAGTACTTC. Amino acid sequence: CASRQSSGSTYEQYF.

The chain employs TRBV28 and TRBJ2-7, with no clear D. CDR3 size: 15 residues. Germline V gene data show CDR1 as MDHEN and CDR2 as SYDVKM. V shed 4 bases and J shed 5 bases, with 18 bases lying between them. The CDR3 here is CASSSVQIARNEQYF. The DNA for the CDR3 is TGTGCCAGCAGTTCGGTGCAGATAGCTCGGAACGAGCAGTACTTC.

The chain is built from TRBV20-1 and TRBJ1-2; no definite D call. V was cut by 3 bases and J by 1 base, with 3 bases left in between. Looked up from germline, CDR1 is DFQATT and CDR2 is SNEGSKA (reference sequence). The CDR3 length is 11 residues. The CDR3 DNA reads as TGCAGTGCTAGCCGTAACTATGGCTACACCTTC. This codes for CSASRNYGYTF.

Concerning this clone itself: Other DNA sequences of this sample code for an identical CDR3. The CDR3 protein is CASSPGQGTTEAFF. The CDR3 DNA follows: TGTGCCAGCTCACCAGGACAGGGGACCACTGAAGCTTTCTTT. This chain uses TRBV18 with TRBJ1-1; 9 bases match TRBD1. V lost 2 bases and J lost 4; bases outside the gene matches: 2. From germline, CDR1 is KGHSH and CDR2 LQKENI. This CDR3 is 14 amino acids long.

The genes are TRBV28 and TRBJ2-7, with a tentative D call TRBD2 (5 bases). The V end lost 4 bases, the J end lost 2 bases, and 12 bases lay between the germline ends. The CDR3 extends over 14 amino acids. Germline V gene data show CDR1 as MDHEN and CDR2 as SYDVKM. CDR3 bases: TGTGCCAGCAGTTCCGCCCCCGGGGCCTACGAGCAGTACTTC. Translation: CASSSAPGAYEQYF. The entire variable domain, with the rest obtained from reference TRBV28 and TRBJ2-7, is as follows: DVKVTQSSRYLVKRTGEKVFLECVQDMDHENMFWYRQDPGLGLRLIYFSYDVKMKEKGDIPEGYSVSREKKERFSLILESASTNQTSMYLCASSSAPGAYEQYFGPGTRLTVT.

This clone was detected a few times. Other nucleotide sequences from this sample produce the same CDR3. This rearrangement joins TRBV5-4 to TRBJ2-7; weak D call: TRBD2 (6 bases). Germline CDR1 and CDR2: SGHNT and YYREEE (reference sequence). CDR3 size: 14 residues. The V end was cut by 0 bases, the J end by 2 bases, with 9 bases between. The CDR3: CASSLVPGAYEQYF. For the CDR3, the DNA is TGTGCCAGCAGCTTGGTCCCGGGGGCCTACGAGCAGTACTTC.

The rearrangement links TRBV7-3 to TRBJ2-1; 13 bases map to TRBD2. With 5 bases clipped from V and 10 bases from J, the junction kept 8 bases outside the gene matches. From germline, CDR1 is SGHTA and CDR2 FQGTGA. This CDR3 comprises 15 residues. CDR3 sequence: CASSRTSGSNGEQFF. The DNA of the CDR3 is TGTGCCAGCAGCCGGACTAGCGGGAGCAACGGAGAGCAGTTCTTC. Full variable domain (missing parts from reference TRBV7-3 and TRBJ2-1): GAGVSQTPSNKVTEKGKYVELRCDPISGHTALYWYRQSLGQGPEFLIYFQGTGAADDSGLPNDRFFAVRPEGSVSTLKIQRTERGDSAVYLCASSRTSGSNGEQFFGPGTRLTVL.

The gene calls are TRBV4-1 and TRBJ2-1, with 7 bases fitting TRBD1. The CDR3 runs to 15 residues. Germline V gene lookup returns CDR1 MGHRA and CDR2 YSYEKL. The trim removed 5 bases at V and 2 bases at J, leaving 6 bases unmatched. The CDR3 loop is CASSFDRVAYNEQFF. CDR3 coding DNA: TGCGCCAGCAGCTTCGACAGGGTGGCCTACAATGAGCAGTTCTTC.

CDR3 bases: TGTGCCAGCTCACCAGGCAGGGGGGTGACCACCGGGGAGCTGTTTTTT. Encoded protein: CASSPGRGVTTGELFF. This chain connects TRBV18 to TRBJ2-2, with D possibly being TRBD1 (7 bases). The CDR3 has 16 residues. Deletions cut 2 bases from V and 4 bases from J, with 14 bases between. Germline CDR1 KGHSH, CDR2 LQKENI. Using reference TRBV18 and TRBJ2-2 for the parts outside the CDR3, the full variable domain is NAGVMQNPRHLVRRRGQEARLRCSPMKGHSHVYWYRQLPEEGLKFMVYLQKENIIDESGMPKERFSAEFPKEGPSILRIQQVVRGDSAAYFCASSPGRGVTTGELFFGEGSRLTVL.

The chain uses TRBV28 and TRBJ1-2; D possibly corresponds to TRBD1 (5 bases). The CDR3 totals 13 residues. V was clipped by 11 bases and J by 4 bases, with 17 bases between them. From germline, CDR1 is MDHEN and CDR2 SYDVKM. The chain's CDR3 is CASQGGRRYGYTF. DNA of the CDR3: TGTGCCTCCCAGGGAGGGAGACGCTATGGCTACACCTTC.

The chain has TRBV19 and TRBJ2-2, with 12 bases lining up with TRBD2. The germline CDR1 and CDR2 sequences are LNHDA and SQIVND (reference sequence). V was clipped by 3 bases and J by 7 bases; unmatched bases: 12. This CDR3 region has 18 residues. The CDR3 spells CASSMDFLAGGPDGELFF. CDR3 DNA: TGTGCCAGTAGTATGGATTTCCTAGCGGGAGGGCCGGACGGGGAGCTGTTTTTT.

The rearrangement joins TRBV28 to TRBJ1-5; TRBD1 matches 7 bases. The V segment lost 9 bases and the J segment 9 bases; nucleotides outside the gene matches: 11. Germline loops: CDR1 MDHEN, CDR2 SYDVKM. This CDR3 region has 13 residues. The CDR3 DNA sequence: TGTGCCAGAGAGGGGGCAGGGAGAACGCCCCAGCATTTT. The encoded protein is CAREGAGRTPQHF. Together with reference TRBV28 and TRBJ1-5, the CDR3 gives the full variable domain: DVKVTQSSRYLVKRTGEKVFLECVQDMDHENMFWYRQDPGLGLRLIYFSYDVKMKEKGDIPEGYSVSREKKERFSLILESASTNQTSMYLCAREGAGRTPQHFGDGTRLSIL.

V gene TRBV7-2 combines with J gene TRBJ2-2; no clear D gene. The germline V gene encodes CDR1 SGHTA and CDR2 FQGNSA. This CDR3 comprises 16 residues. V was shortened by 1 base and J by 6 bases, with 15 bases between the two germline ends. CDR3 sequence reads: CASSLVSLSTAGELFF. The CDR3 bases are TGTGCCAGCAGCTTAGTTTCCCTTTCAACGGCCGGGGAGCTGTTTTTT. Based on the CDR3 plus reference TRBV7-2 and TRBJ2-2, the full variable domain is GAGVSQSPSNKVTEKGKDVELRCDPISGHTALYWYRQSLGQGLEFLIYFQGNSAPDKSGLPSDRFSAERTGGSVSTLTIQRTQQEDSAVYLCASSLVSLSTAGELFFGEGSRLTVL.

The J gene is TRBJ2-1, the V gene TRBV4-2; 8 positions agree with TRBD2. Trimming took 0 bases from V and 6 from J; bases not matched to a gene: 4. Per the germline V gene, CDR1 is LGHNA and CDR2 is YNFKEQ. The CDR3 sequence is 15 residues long. The CDR3, as DNA: TGTGCCAGCAGCCAAGAGGGGACTAGGGGCAATGAGCAGTTCTTC. Protein product: CASSQEGTRGNEQFF.

As concerns this clone: Other DNA sequences from this sample encode an identical CDR3 as well. The chain couples TRBV7-2 to TRBJ1-1, with D unclear. CDR3 length: 14 amino acids. V gave up 1 base and J gave up 1 base, with 7 bases separating them. Germline V gene lookup returns CDR1 SGHTA and CDR2 FQGNSA. CDR3 protein: CASSLGPRNTEAFF. CDR3 coding DNA: TGTGCCAGCAGCTTAGGGCCCCGGAACACTGAAGCTTTCTTT.

The rearrangement links TRBV11-2 to TRBJ1-4, with D possibly matching TRBD1 (6 bases). The CDR3 consists of 14 residues. V was pared by 1 base and J by 8 bases, with 11 bases between. CDR1 and CDR2 (germline): SGHAT, FQNNGV. The CDR3 sequence: CASSLVGGPEKLFF. The CDR3 DNA sequence: TGTGCCAGCAGCTTAGTGGGGGGCCCGGAAAAACTGTTTTTT.

CDR3 protein: CASTSGILNEQFF. The CDR3, as DNA: TGTGCCAGTACTAGCGGGATTCTCAATGAGCAGTTCTTC. This chain links TRBV19 with TRBJ2-1; TRBD2 matches at 9 bases. CDR1 is LNHDA and CDR2 is SQIVND in the germline V gene (reference sequence). Unmatched junction bases numbered 4, after V lost 7 bases and J lost 6 bases. CDR3 length: 13 residues. The entire variable domain, with the rest obtained from reference TRBV19 and TRBJ2-1, is as follows: DGGITQSPKYLFRKEGQNVTLSCEQNLNHDAMYWYRQDPGQGLRLIYYSQIVNDFQKGDIAEGYSVSREKKESFPLTVTSAQKNPTAFYLCASTSGILNEQFFGPGTRLTVL.

V is TRBV4-1 and J is TRBJ2-3, with D possibly matching TRBD2 (6 bases). This CDR3 comprises 17 residues. CDR1 and CDR2 from the germline V gene are MGHRA and YSYEKL. Trimming pared 0 bases from V and 4 bases from J, leaving 17 bases between. DNA for the CDR3: TGCGCCAGCAGCCAAGATATAGTGGGGGGAGGCCCAGATACGCAGTATTTT. It encodes CASSQDIVGGGPDTQYF.

The rearrangement links TRBV25-1 to TRBJ1-2; D call uncertain. The V gene lost 1 base and the J gene lost 2 bases, with 11 bases spanning the gap. This CDR3 has 15 amino acids. Germline V gives CDR1 MGHDK, CDR2 SYGVNS. CDR3 loop: CASSELVSSNYGYTF. The CDR3 DNA is TGTGCCAGCAGTGAATTAGTTAGCTCAAACTATGGCTACACCTTC.

The chain is built from TRBV11-2 and TRBJ1-1; D is ambiguous. Germline V gene data show CDR1 as SGHAT and CDR2 as FQNNGV. The CDR3 is 14 amino acids. V lost 4 bases and J 5 bases, leaving 14 bases between the germline ends. The CDR3 here is CASSSVRAPTEAFF. The CDR3 coding sequence is TGTGCCAGCAGCTCCGTCCGGGCGCCTACTGAAGCTTTCTTT. The full variable domain, with the rest looked up from reference TRBV11-2 and TRBJ1-1, is EAGVAQSPRYKIIEKRQSVAFWCNPISGHATLYWYQQILGQGPKLLIQFQNNGVVDDSQLPKDRFSAERLKGVDSTLKIQPAKLEDSAVYLCASSSVRAPTEAFFGQGTRLTVV.

J is TRBJ1-1 and V is TRBV19, with no clear D. V was shortened by 0 bases and J by 4 bases, with 21 bases between the two germline ends. The CDR3 contains 18 residues. From germline, CDR1 is LNHDA and CDR2 SQIVND (reference sequence). The CDR3 here is CASSIDARAKKVGTEAFF. The DNA for the CDR3 is TGTGCCAGTAGTATAGACGCGAGGGCCAAGAAAGTCGGCACTGAAGCTTTCTTT.

This clone is a singleton in its sample. The chain carries TRBV6-6 and TRBJ2-1; perhaps TRBD2 as D (6 bases). From germline, CDR1 is MNHNY and CDR2 SVGAGI (reference sequence). The CDR3 covers 16 residues. Trimming removed 5 bases at V and 8 bases at J, with 22 bases between. CDR3 DNA sequence: TGTGCCAGCAGTACCCCCTCGGAGGGGAATGTCTATGAGCAGTTCTTC. As protein: CASSTPSEGNVYEQFF.

This clone has just one count. The rearrangement links TRBV5-6 to TRBJ1-2; 8 bases match TRBD1. The CDR3 contains 16 residues. The germline V gene encodes CDR1 SGHDT and CDR2 YYEEEE. V lost 0 bases to trimming and J lost 4 bases; unmatched junction nucleotides: 8. The CDR3 region is CASSLAGWGQAYGYTF. In nucleotides, the CDR3 is TGTGCCAGCAGCTTGGCAGGGTGGGGACAGGCCTATGGCTACACCTTC. Complete variable domain (other parts from reference TRBV5-6 and TRBJ1-2): DAGVTQSPTHLIKTRGQQVTLRCSPKSGHDTVSWYQQALGQGPQFIFQYYEEEERQRGNFPDRFSGHQFPNYSSELNVNALLLGDSALYLCASSLAGWGQAYGYTFGSGTRLTVV.

The chain carries TRBV19 and TRBJ1-5; a weak D match, TRBD1 (5 bases). Germline assignment: CDR1 LNHDA and CDR2 SQIVND (reference sequence). This CDR3 contains 15 residues. V was pared by 3 bases and J by 0 bases, with 9 bases between. In DNA, the CDR3 is TGTGCCAGTAGTATCTGGGACCCTAGCAATCAGCCCCAGCATTTT. Translated, it gives CASSIWDPSNQPQHF.

This clone has just a few counts. The V and J genes are TRBV2 and TRBJ1-1; D is undetermined. CDR1 is SNHLY and CDR2 is FYNNEI in the germline V gene. Between the trimmed V and J ends, which lost 4 bases and 0 bases, there was a span of 6 bases. The CDR3 runs 13 residues. The CDR3, as DNA: TGTGCCAGCAGTGCGTACTTGAACACTGAAGCTTTCTTT. This sequence encodes CASSAYLNTEAFF.

This clone was counted a single time. This CDR3 is CASSPQGARPLHF. CDR3 in DNA: TGTGCCAGCAGTCCGCAGGGGGCGCGACCCCTCCACTTT. J is TRBJ1-6 and V is TRBV28; 8 bases map to TRBD1. Germline V gene sequence: CDR1 MDHEN, CDR2 SYDVKM. Trimming removed 5 bases from V and 12 bases from J; junction bases left unmatched: 6. The CDR3 contains 13 residues. The full variable domain, its missing parts supplied by reference TRBV28 and TRBJ1-6, is DVKVTQSSRYLVKRTGEKVFLECVQDMDHENMFWYRQDPGLGLRLIYFSYDVKMKEKGDIPEGYSVSREKKERFSLILESASTNQTSMYLCASSPQGARPLHFGNGTRLTVT.

This clone was picked up one time. The chain is built from TRBV19 and TRBJ2-2; a possible D gene is TRBD2 (6 bases). Germline V gene sequence: CDR1 LNHDA, CDR2 SQIVND (reference sequence). CDR3 size: 16 residues. Trimming took off 7 bases at V and 1 base at J, with 16 bases between the two ends. The CDR3: CASTHAGLMNTGELFF. The CDR3 DNA is TGTGCCAGTACCCACGCGGGACTGATGAACACCGGGGAGCTGTTTTTT.

The CDR3 nucleotides are TGTGCCAGCAGCTTTGGCAGGGACTATGGCTACACCTTC. Protein: CASSFGRDYGYTF. The V call is TRBV7-3, the J call TRBJ1-2, with a tentative D call TRBD1 (5 bases). The CDR3 runs to 13 residues. Trimming stripped 3 bases from V and 3 bases from J, with 8 bases between. Germline V CDR1 and CDR2: SGHTA, FQGTGA.

The V gene is TRBV28, the J gene TRBJ1-1; 11 bases match TRBD1. The junction had 12 bases not matched to a gene; V was cut back by 8 bases and J by 1 base. Germline V gene sequence: CDR1 MDHEN, CDR2 SYDVKM. The CDR3 has 17 residues. The CDR3 is CASPGPRDRGGNTEAFF. In nucleotides, the CDR3 is TGTGCCAGCCCTGGGCCCCGGGACAGGGGGGGGAACACTGAAGCTTTCTTT. Based on the CDR3 plus reference TRBV28 and TRBJ1-1, the full variable domain is DVKVTQSSRYLVKRTGEKVFLECVQDMDHENMFWYRQDPGLGLRLIYFSYDVKMKEKGDIPEGYSVSREKKERFSLILESASTNQTSMYLCASPGPRDRGGNTEAFFGQGTRLTVV.

The rearrangement links TRBV5-1 to TRBJ1-4, with a weak D call TRBD1 (5 bases). Looked up from germline, CDR1 is SGHRS and CDR2 is YFSETQ. The CDR3 has 15 residues. The V end lost 1 base, the J end lost 6 bases, and 13 bases lay between the germline ends. The CDR3 DNA reads TGCGCCAGCAGCTTGTTCCTAGGGACGGATGAAAAACTGTTTTTT. This codes for CASSLFLGTDEKLFF.

The chain has TRBV19 and TRBJ2-1, with D perhaps TRBD2 (5 bases). The CDR3 loop spans 16 amino acids. Germline V gene lookup returns CDR1 LNHDA and CDR2 SQIVND (reference sequence). With 3 bases removed from V and 0 bases from J, the gap between germline ends came to 12 bases. CDR3 nucleotides: TGTGCCAGTAGTATGAGGGTACCGGACTCCTACAATGAGCAGTTCTTC. It translates to CASSMRVPDSYNEQFF.